These 16 T cell receptor beta chains share one sample of origin, sequenced in a study of PD-L1 blockade in urothelial cancer. Method: immunoSEQ multiplex PCR; TCRdb's copy keeps in-frame clones and lacks some. This sample yields 60,000 or so clones, of which approximately 85% are seen a single time; roughly 14% belongs to the top ten. This sample's time point: pretreatment peripheral blood. The sequenced sample was PBMCs, obtained around atezolizumab (anti-PD-L1) treatment. The source of these receptors is a man between 65 and 85 years old with urothelial cancer.

The chain recombines TRBV14 with TRBJ2-3; no clear D. Germline CDR1 and CDR2: SGHDN and FVKESK. The CDR3 is 13 residues long. V lost 0 bases to trimming and J lost 14 bases, with 15 bases between them. CDR3 nucleotides: TGTGCCAGCAGCCAAGATTCAAGGAGATACGCGTATTTT. Its protein is CASSQDSRRYAYF.

The chain links TRBV19 to TRBJ1-5; TRBD1 matches 7 bases. The length of the CDR3 is 16 residues. The germline gives CDR1 LNHDA, CDR2 SQIVND (reference sequence). V lost 7 bases and J lost 0; bases outside the gene matches: 9. The CDR3 loop reads CASKRSRGDSNQPQHF. In DNA, the CDR3 is TGTGCCAGTAAAAGGAGCAGGGGGGATAGCAATCAGCCCCAGCATTTT.

V gene TRBV6-1 combines with J gene TRBJ1-2; TRBD1 matches at 10 bases. The CDR3 has 15 amino acids. With 5 bases clipped from V and 2 bases from J, the junction kept 5 bases outside the gene matches. CDR1 and CDR2 from the germline V gene are MNHNS and SASEGT. CDR3 sequence: CASSQGQGVNYGYTF. The CDR3 DNA reads TGTGCCAGCAGTCAAGGACAGGGGGTGAACTATGGCTACACCTTC.

As for this clone: Germline and junction disagree at one end, which may indicate a read error. The rearrangement links TRBV5-5 to TRBJ1-2; TRBD1 might be the D (5 bases). Germline V CDR1 and CDR2: SGHKS, YYEKEE (reference sequence). CDR3 length equals 12 residues. In DNA form, the CDR3 reads TGTGCCAGCAGCTTGGGTCTGGGGCCGCTCGGATTC. Its translation is CASSLGLGPLGF. Supplemented by reference TRBV5-5 and TRBJ1-2, the full variable domain reads DAGVTQSPTHLIKTRGQQVTLRCSPISGHKSVSWYQQVLGQGPQFIFQYYEKEERGRGNFPDRFSARQFPNYSSELNVNALLLGDSALYLCASSLGLGPLGFGSGTRLTVV.

V gene TRBV14 combines with J gene TRBJ2-1; D call uncertain. CDR1 SGHDN and CDR2 FVKESK come from the germline V gene. Trimming shortened V by 1 base and J by 15 bases, and 16 bases separated the two germline ends. The CDR3 sequence is 13 residues long. CDR3 loop: CASSQGTLEVPFF. CDR3 sequence (DNA): TGTGCCAGCAGCCAAGGAACGCTAGAAGTGCCGTTCTTC.

The chain joins TRBV7-6 to TRBJ2-1; tentative D call: TRBD1 (6 bases). CDR3 length: 12 amino acids. CDR1 SGHVS and CDR2 FNYEAQ come from the germline V gene. V was pared by 5 bases and J by 14 bases, with 16 bases between. The CDR3 loop is CASSHPGQKEFF. In nucleotides, the CDR3 is TGTGCCAGCAGCCACCCGGGACAAAAGGAGTTCTTC.

The rearrangement uses TRBV15 and TRBJ1-5; the match to TRBD1 covers 10 bases. V was pared by 6 bases and J by 9 bases, with 8 bases of the junction left unmatched. Germline V gene data show CDR1 as LNHNV and CDR2 as YYDKDF (reference sequence). The CDR3 has 14 residues. DNA of the CDR3: TGTGCCACCAGACACCGGGACAGGGGATCGCCCCAGCATTTT. This translates into CATRHRDRGSPQHF. The whole variable domain, remainder taken from reference TRBV15 and TRBJ1-5, is DAMVIQNPRYQVTQFGKPVTLSCSQTLNHNVMYWYQQKSSQAPKLLFHYYDKDFNNEADTPDNFQSRRPNTSFCFLDIRSPGLGDTAMYLCATRHRDRGSPQHFGDGTRLSIL.

The CDR3 coding sequence is TGTGCCAGCTCACCTCTTGGGGGGGAGGACACTGAAGCTTTCTTT. It codes for CASSPLGGEDTEAFF. The chain is built from TRBV18 and TRBJ1-1, with D perhaps TRBD1 (5 bases). The V end lost 3 bases, the J end lost 3 bases, and 14 bases lay between the germline ends. The V gene's germline CDR1 is KGHSH and CDR2 LQKENI. The CDR3 has 15 amino acids.

The chain has TRBV7-3 and TRBJ1-1; possibly TRBD1 for D (5 bases). CDR1 is SGHTA, CDR2 FQGTGA, per germline. This CDR3 spans 13 amino acids. V was shortened by 5 bases and J by 4 bases, with 11 bases between the two germline ends. The CDR3, as DNA: TGTGCCAGCAGCGAAAGGAGGGGCACTGAAGCTTTCTTT. Translating gives CASSERRGTEAFF. Full variable domain (missing parts from reference TRBV7-3 and TRBJ1-1): GAGVSQTPSNKVTEKGKYVELRCDPISGHTALYWYRQSLGQGPEFLIYFQGTGAADDSGLPNDRFFAVRPEGSVSTLKIQRTERGDSAVYLCASSERRGTEAFFGQGTRLTVV.

This clone was seen only a few times. The chain joins TRBV2 to TRBJ2-5; TRBD2 matches at 14 bases. Germline trimming cut 6 bases from V and 2 bases from J; bases unmatched to any gene: 2. The CDR3 totals 15 residues. Germline assignment: CDR1 SNHLY and CDR2 FYNNEI. The CDR3 DNA reads as TGTGCCAGCAGGGGGACTAGCGGGGGACAAGAGACCCAGTACTTC. It encodes CASRGTSGGQETQYF.

The V call is TRBV27, the J call TRBJ2-7, with 10 positions matching TRBD2. This CDR3 is 14 amino acids long. The trim removed 5 bases at V and 6 bases at J, leaving 7 bases unmatched. Germline values: CDR1 MNHEY, CDR2 SMNVEV (reference sequence). The CDR3 spells CASSASGSRREQYF. CDR3 DNA: TGTGCCAGCAGTGCTAGCGGGAGTAGGCGCGAGCAGTACTTC.

The DNA of the CDR3 is TGTGCCAGCAGGGCCGGGACAGTAATGTTTGGCTACACCTTC. Translated, it gives CASRAGTVMFGYTF. V gene TRBV5-6 combines with J gene TRBJ1-2; 7 nucleotides align to TRBD1. The germline V gene encodes CDR1 SGHDT and CDR2 YYEEEE. Trimming took 5 bases from V and 7 from J; bases not matched to a gene: 11. CDR3 size: 14 residues. The variable domain in full, completed from reference TRBV5-6 and TRBJ1-2, reads DAGVTQSPTHLIKTRGQQVTLRCSPKSGHDTVSWYQQALGQGPQFIFQYYEEEERQRGNFPDRFSGHQFPNYSSELNVNALLLGDSALYLCASRAGTVMFGYTFGSGTRLTVV.

This chain connects TRBV5-4 to TRBJ2-5; 10 bases agree with TRBD2. Germline CDR1 is SGHNT and CDR2 is YYREEE (reference sequence). Trimming at V came to 4 bases and at J to 5 bases, leaving 8 bases not matched to a gene. The CDR3 sequence is 15 residues long. As DNA, the CDR3 is TGTGCCAGCAGCCCCCTAGCGGGAGCGAAGGAGACCCAGTACTTC. Protein product: CASSPLAGAKETQYF.

The chain joins TRBV21-1 to TRBJ1-5; the table gives TRBD1 as D, unverified against the DNA. TRBV21-1 is noted as a pseudogene. The CDR3 has 16 amino acids. CDR3 sequence reads: CASSKGWAGVRQPQHF. CDR3 DNA: TGTGCCAGCAGCAAAGGATGGGCAGGGGTTCGGCAGCCCCAGCATTTT.

The chain employs TRBV19 and TRBJ1-2; 7 bases fit TRBD1. V shed 1 base, J shed 2 bases, and the junction held 4 bases outside the gene matches. The CDR3 consists of 15 residues. Germline V lookup: CDR1 LNHDA, CDR2 SQIVND (reference sequence). The DNA of the CDR3 is TGTGCCAGTAGTATAGCAGGGGACAGCAACTATGGCTACACCTTC. Its translation: CASSIAGDSNYGYTF.

This chain joins TRBV2 and TRBJ2-7; D might be TRBD1 (5 bases). This CDR3 comprises 15 residues. Germline CDR1 is SNHLY and CDR2 is FYNNEI. V was cut by 4 bases and J by 3 bases, with 16 bases left in between. The CDR3, as DNA: TGTGCCAGCAGTGCGGGCTTCGGGCAGGGCTACGAGCAGTACTTC. This translates into CASSAGFGQGYEQYF. The full variable domain, completed using reference TRBV2 and TRBJ2-7, is EPEVTQTPSHQVTQMGQEVILRCVPISNHLYFYWYRQILGQKVEFLVSFYNNEISEKSEIFDDQFSVERPDGSNFTLKIRSTKLEDSAMYFCASSAGFGQGYEQYFGPGTRLTVT.